Detailed here is one T cell receptor (beta chain). The data derive from a study of blood T cell repertoires in COVID-19. The CDR3 has 14 residues. CDR1 and CDR2 from the germline V gene are MNHEY and SMNVEV (reference sequence). V was pared by 6 bases and J by 5 bases, with 7 bases of the junction left unmatched. Measured with immunoSEQ multiplex PCR; TCRdb has only the in-frame clones, and not every one. The sample shows around 100,000 clones, approximately 90% of them seen only once. Specimen: peripheral blood. The J gene is TRBJ2-7, the V gene TRBV27; 10 bases match TRBD2. The source is a woman older than 75 in a cohort sampled during active COVID-19. The CDR3 coding sequence is TGTGCCAGCAGCCGAAGACTAGCGGGTCACGAGCAGTACTTC. Amino acids: CASSRRLAGHEQYF.